The 24 T cell receptor beta chains in this list originate from one sample, sequenced in a study of kidney transplant recipient with SARS-CoV-2 infection. In TCRdb, the reads were re-called with MiXCR into one record per CDR3 protein. The sample shows 200,000 to 300,000 distinct CDR3 sequences, under 35% of them seen only once. Here the sequenced sample was a blood sample, taken at baseline and on approximately day 120 from a kidney transplant recipient. The receptors were gathered from a male patient aged 30 to 39 who had COVID-19 and was a kidney transplant recipient. Some of the T cells might come from the graft donor.

This clonotype was detected many times. The chain links TRBV29-1 to TRBJ2-2; D ambiguous. CDR3 size: 12 residues. CDR1 SQVTM and CDR2 ANQGSEA come from the germline V gene. V shed 7 bases and J shed 6 bases, with 12 bases lying between them. In DNA, the CDR3 is TGCAGCGCCCGACCGGGCGCCGGGGAGCTGTTTTTT. This codes for CSARPGAGELFF.

The sample holds many counts of this clonotype. V usage is TRBV10-3 and J usage is TRBJ2-7; D possibly corresponds to TRBD2 (6 bases). From germline, CDR1 is ENHRY and CDR2 SYGVKD. The V end was cut by 0 bases, the J end by 9 bases, with 15 bases between. The CDR3 sequence is 14 residues long. The CDR3 here is CAISESVGVAAQYF. DNA for the CDR3: TGTGCCATCAGTGAGTCGGTGGGGGTAGCGGCGCAGTACTTC.

There are a few counts of this clonotype. The chain uses TRBV13 and TRBJ2-1, with 13 nucleotides matching TRBD2. The CDR3 covers 15 residues. CDR1 is PRHDT and CDR2 is FYEKMQ in the germline V gene (reference sequence). V was clipped by 2 bases and J by 7 bases; unmatched bases: 2. The CDR3: CASSLRTSGSNEQFF. CDR3 nucleotides: TGTGCCAGCAGCTTAAGGACTAGCGGGAGTAATGAGCAGTTCTTC. Complete variable domain (other parts from reference TRBV13 and TRBJ2-1): AAGVIQSPRHLIKEKRETATLKCYPIPRHDTVYWYQQGPGQDPQFLISFYEKMQSDKGSIPDRFSAQQFSDYHSELNMSSLELGDSALYFCASSLRTSGSNEQFFGPGTRLTVL.

Notes on this clonotype: Since a much larger clone is just one base distant, this may be a read error. The chain links TRBV20-1 to TRBJ1-6; 9 positions agree with TRBD1. The CDR3 runs to 16 residues. V shed 1 base, J shed 10 bases, and the junction held 11 bases outside the gene matches. Germline V gene data show CDR1 as DFQATT and CDR2 as SNEGSKA (reference sequence). The CDR3 sequence is CSARGTAGQGRSPLHF. CDR3 nucleotides: TGCAGTGCTAGAGGGACCGCGGGACAGGGACGGTCACCCCTCCACTTT.

This clonotype was detected ten times or more. The V call is TRBV29-1, the J call TRBJ2-7; TRBD1 might be the D (6 bases). The CDR3 sequence is 13 residues long. Trimming left V 3 bases short and J 5 bases short, with 14 bases between. Germline values: CDR1 SQVTM, CDR2 ANQGSEA. The CDR3 bases are TGCAGCGTTGAGCGGACAGAAGGAAACGAGCAGTACTTC. It is translated as CSVERTEGNEQYF.

The gene calls are TRBV7-2 and TRBJ2-1, with D perhaps matching TRBD2 (6 bases). CDR3 size: 18 residues. CDR1 SGHTA and CDR2 FQGNSA come from the germline V gene. Trimming took off 0 bases at V and 6 bases at J, with 21 bases between the two ends. CDR3 in DNA: TGTGCCAGCAGCTTAGCCCGTTTCCTAGCGATAGGGGCCAATGAGCAGTTCTTC. It yields the protein CASSLARFLAIGANEQFF.

Many counts were recorded for this clonotype. J is TRBJ1-2 and V is TRBV7-1, with D uncertain. TRBV7-1 is treated as an ORF (open reading frame) with a function not yet certain. The CDR3 has 17 amino acids. The V end was cut by 5 bases, the J end by 4 bases, with 23 bases between. CDR3 nucleotide sequence: TGTGCCAGCAGCAGACGAATTCACGAGGGAAAGACCTATGGCTACACCTTC. Its protein product is CASSRRIHEGKTYGYTF.

A note on this clonotype: A much bigger clone sits one base away, suggesting this may be a read error. A read error is likely, as this CDR3 ends without the conserved phenylalanine or tryptophan. The chain couples TRBV2 to TRBJ1-1; unclear D gene. Between the trimmed V and J ends, which lost 6 bases and 0 bases, there was a span of 11 bases. Germline V gene sequence: CDR1 SNHLY, CDR2 FYNNEI. The CDR3 length is 14 residues. The CDR3 coding sequence is TGTGCCAGCAGACTAGGCAAATTGAACACTGAAGCTTTCCTT. It yields the protein CASRLGKLNTEAFL.

In this sample, this clonotype turned up many times. The DNA for the CDR3 is TGCAGCGTTGATCGGTCTTCGGCCACTGAAGCTTTCTTT. Translating gives CSVDRSSATEAFF. J is TRBJ1-1 and V is TRBV29-1; D gene unclear. Looked up from germline, CDR1 is SQVTM and CDR2 is ANQGSEA. The CDR3 sequence is 13 residues long. V dropped 3 bases and J dropped 4 bases, with 12 bases sitting between them.

On this clonotype: This may arise from a read error, as a much more abundant clone is one base away. The V and J genes are TRBV19 and TRBJ1-1; TRBD1 matches 8 bases. Trimming at V came to 6 bases and at J to 3 bases, leaving 9 bases not matched to a gene. Germline V gene lookup returns CDR1 LNHDA and CDR2 SQIVND (reference sequence). The CDR3 runs to 15 residues. The CDR3 sequence: CASSRQGQDDTEAFF. The CDR3 bases are TGTGCCAGTAGCCGTCAGGGACAGGACGACACTGAAGCTTTCTTT.

Comment on this clonotype: This may stem from a read error, because a much larger clone lies one nucleotide away. This chain connects TRBV18 to TRBJ1-1, with a weak D call TRBD1 (5 bases). The V end lost 0 bases, the J end lost 6 bases, and 11 bases lay between the germline ends. This CDR3 comprises 14 residues. The germline V gene encodes CDR1 KGHSH and CDR2 LQKENI. The DNA of the CDR3 is TGTGCCAGCTCACCACCTGCAGGGTTCGCTGAAGCTTTCTTT. Protein product: CASSPPAGFAEAFF.

This clonotype was observed many times. The chain recombines TRBV5-1 with TRBJ1-6; D perhaps matches TRBD1 (6 bases). V was clipped by 2 bases and J by 8 bases, with 11 bases between them. The CDR3 runs 14 residues. Germline CDR1 reads SGHRS; CDR2 reads YFSETQ. The CDR3 region has the DNA TGCGCCAGCAGCTTAGGGGGAGCGGATTCACCCCTCCACTTT. Translated: CASSLGGADSPLHF. Looking up the rest from reference TRBV5-1 and TRBJ1-6 gives the full variable domain: KAGVTQTPRYLIKTRGQQVTLSCSPISGHRSVSWYQQTPGQGLQFLFEYFSETQRNKGNFPGRFSGRQFSNSRSEMNVSTLELGDSALYLCASSLGGADSPLHFGNGTRLTVT.

This chain uses TRBV5-1 with TRBJ2-3; no clear D gene. V was shortened by 4 bases and J by 5 bases, with 11 bases between the two germline ends. The CDR3 is 13 amino acids. Germline CDR1 is SGHRS and CDR2 is YFSETQ. The CDR3 region is CASSPAVGDTQYF. CDR3 DNA sequence: TGCGCCAGCAGCCCCGCAGTAGGAGATACGCAGTATTTT.

The rearrangement links TRBV7-6 to TRBJ1-2; tentative D call: TRBD1 (5 bases). CDR3 size: 17 residues. Germline CDR1 SGHVS, CDR2 FNYEAQ. Between the trimmed V and J ends, which lost 5 bases and 4 bases, there was a span of 23 bases. The CDR3 coding sequence is TGTGCCAGCAGCAGGGGCAGTGAATCTCGAAAGACCTATGGCTACACCTTC. This encodes CASSRGSESRKTYGYTF.

On this clonotype: This clone may be a read error of a much larger clone one base away. V is TRBV2 and J is TRBJ2-4; D remains ambiguous. From germline, CDR1 is SNHLY and CDR2 FYNNEI. The CDR3 loop spans 13 amino acids. In DNA form, the CDR3 reads TGTGCCAGCAAAGGCCAGCCTGAAGACGAGCAGCACTTC. Amino acid sequence: CASKGQPEDEQHF.

This clonotype has ten or more counts. DNA for the CDR3: TGTGCCATCAGGGCGGGGTCCATGAACACTGAAGCTTTCTTT. Residues: CAIRAGSMNTEAFF. This chain connects TRBV10-3 to TRBJ1-1, with D uncertain. Trimming took 6 bases from V and 0 from J, leaving 11 bases between them. The CDR3 totals 14 residues. CDR1 and CDR2 (germline): ENHRY, SYGVKD.

A word on this clonotype: This may stem from a read error, because a much larger clone lies one nucleotide away. Written as DNA, the CDR3 is TGTGCCAGCAACTTGGAGACAGGGACAAAAGGACTGTTTTTT. It encodes CASNLETGTKGLFF. This chain links TRBV5-5 with TRBJ1-4, with 7 nucleotides matching TRBD1. CDR1 and CDR2 (germline): SGHKS, YYEKEE (reference sequence). This CDR3 region has 14 residues.

Points on this clonotype: Possible read error: a much larger clone is one base away. The chain has TRBV7-8 and TRBJ1-2; D is perhaps TRBD1 (5 bases). Germline lookup yields CDR1 SGHVS and CDR2 FQNEAQ. CDR3 length: 13 residues. This CDR3 reads CAGSGAGVGGYTF. CDR3 bases: TGTGCCGGCAGCGGGGCTGGGGTCGGTGGCTACACCTTC. The full variable domain, rest sourced from reference TRBV7-8 and TRBJ1-2, is GAGVSQSPRYKVAKRGQDVALRCDPISGHVSLFWYQQALGQGPEFLTYFQNEAQLDKSGLPSDRFFAERPEGSVSTLKIQRTQQEDSAVYLCAGSGAGVGGYTFGSGTRLTVV.

This clonotype appeared many times. The chain couples TRBV7-6 to TRBJ2-7, with 7 bases that match TRBD1. Trimming at V came to 0 bases and at J to 3 bases, leaving 5 bases not matched to a gene. CDR1 and CDR2 from the germline V gene are SGHVS and FNYEAQ. The CDR3 is made up of 15 amino acids. CDR3: CASSLAPGQYYEQYF. The DNA for the CDR3 is TGTGCCAGCAGCTTAGCACCGGGACAGTACTACGAGCAGTACTTC.

This clonotype was observed a few times. The rearrangement links TRBV4-1 to TRBJ1-2; D not certain. CDR1 MGHRA and CDR2 YSYEKL come from the germline V gene. The CDR3 runs to 17 residues. Trimming removed 5 bases from V and 4 bases from J, with 23 bases in between. CDR3 in DNA: TGCGCCAGCAGCGTTTTAGCCTGGAACCGAAAGACCTATGGCTACACCTTC. It specifies CASSVLAWNRKTYGYTF.

This clonotype was detected a few times. The rearrangement uses TRBV30 and TRBJ2-1, with 10 bases fitting TRBD2. The CDR3 consists of 15 residues. Germline assignment: CDR1 GTSNPN and CDR2 SVGIG (reference sequence). Losses at the gene ends were 2 bases for V and 9 bases for J; bases not matched to a gene: 10. The CDR3: CAWSLPSGGGTEQFF. The CDR3 DNA reads TGTGCCTGGAGTCTCCCTAGCGGGGGAGGGACTGAGCAGTTCTTC. The variable domain in full, with the rest retrieved from reference TRBV30 and TRBJ2-1, is SQTIHQWPATLVQPVGSPLSLECTVEGTSNPNLYWYRQAAGRGLQLLFYSVGIGQISSEVPQNLSASRPQDRQFILSSKKLLLSDSGFYLCAWSLPSGGGTEQFFGPGTRLTVL.

This clonotype was recorded at least ten times. This sequence joins TRBV6-6 and TRBJ1-2; the D is unclear. V lost 4 bases, J lost 4 bases, and 22 bases lay in between. The germline V gene has CDR1 MNHNY and CDR2 SVGAGI (reference sequence). The CDR3 spans 17 residues. The CDR3 nucleotides are TGTGCCAGCAGTTCGCGACCAGGTGGGAGAAAGACCTATGGCTACACCTTC. Translating it yields CASSSRPGGRKTYGYTF.

The table lists this clonotype with many counts. V and J are TRBV3-1 and TRBJ1-2; D gene ambiguous. From germline, CDR1 is LGHDT and CDR2 YNNKEL (reference sequence). The CDR3 totals 17 residues. Trimming removed 5 bases at V and 4 bases at J, with 23 bases between. Here the CDR3 reads CASSWFGTLRKTYGYTF. In DNA, the CDR3 is TGTGCCAGCAGCTGGTTTGGCACCCTTCGAAAGACCTATGGCTACACCTTC.

This clonotype was seen many times. The V call is TRBV6-2 or TRBV6-3, the J call TRBJ2-2; D call uncertain. Germline loops: CDR1 MNHEY, CDR2 SVGEGT. The CDR3 has 15 residues. Trimming took 8 bases from V and 6 from J, leaving 19 bases between them. The CDR3 sequence is CASSLGLRVAGELFF. DNA for the CDR3: TGTGCCAGCTCCCTGGGTCTCCGAGTGGCCGGGGAGCTGTTTTTT.